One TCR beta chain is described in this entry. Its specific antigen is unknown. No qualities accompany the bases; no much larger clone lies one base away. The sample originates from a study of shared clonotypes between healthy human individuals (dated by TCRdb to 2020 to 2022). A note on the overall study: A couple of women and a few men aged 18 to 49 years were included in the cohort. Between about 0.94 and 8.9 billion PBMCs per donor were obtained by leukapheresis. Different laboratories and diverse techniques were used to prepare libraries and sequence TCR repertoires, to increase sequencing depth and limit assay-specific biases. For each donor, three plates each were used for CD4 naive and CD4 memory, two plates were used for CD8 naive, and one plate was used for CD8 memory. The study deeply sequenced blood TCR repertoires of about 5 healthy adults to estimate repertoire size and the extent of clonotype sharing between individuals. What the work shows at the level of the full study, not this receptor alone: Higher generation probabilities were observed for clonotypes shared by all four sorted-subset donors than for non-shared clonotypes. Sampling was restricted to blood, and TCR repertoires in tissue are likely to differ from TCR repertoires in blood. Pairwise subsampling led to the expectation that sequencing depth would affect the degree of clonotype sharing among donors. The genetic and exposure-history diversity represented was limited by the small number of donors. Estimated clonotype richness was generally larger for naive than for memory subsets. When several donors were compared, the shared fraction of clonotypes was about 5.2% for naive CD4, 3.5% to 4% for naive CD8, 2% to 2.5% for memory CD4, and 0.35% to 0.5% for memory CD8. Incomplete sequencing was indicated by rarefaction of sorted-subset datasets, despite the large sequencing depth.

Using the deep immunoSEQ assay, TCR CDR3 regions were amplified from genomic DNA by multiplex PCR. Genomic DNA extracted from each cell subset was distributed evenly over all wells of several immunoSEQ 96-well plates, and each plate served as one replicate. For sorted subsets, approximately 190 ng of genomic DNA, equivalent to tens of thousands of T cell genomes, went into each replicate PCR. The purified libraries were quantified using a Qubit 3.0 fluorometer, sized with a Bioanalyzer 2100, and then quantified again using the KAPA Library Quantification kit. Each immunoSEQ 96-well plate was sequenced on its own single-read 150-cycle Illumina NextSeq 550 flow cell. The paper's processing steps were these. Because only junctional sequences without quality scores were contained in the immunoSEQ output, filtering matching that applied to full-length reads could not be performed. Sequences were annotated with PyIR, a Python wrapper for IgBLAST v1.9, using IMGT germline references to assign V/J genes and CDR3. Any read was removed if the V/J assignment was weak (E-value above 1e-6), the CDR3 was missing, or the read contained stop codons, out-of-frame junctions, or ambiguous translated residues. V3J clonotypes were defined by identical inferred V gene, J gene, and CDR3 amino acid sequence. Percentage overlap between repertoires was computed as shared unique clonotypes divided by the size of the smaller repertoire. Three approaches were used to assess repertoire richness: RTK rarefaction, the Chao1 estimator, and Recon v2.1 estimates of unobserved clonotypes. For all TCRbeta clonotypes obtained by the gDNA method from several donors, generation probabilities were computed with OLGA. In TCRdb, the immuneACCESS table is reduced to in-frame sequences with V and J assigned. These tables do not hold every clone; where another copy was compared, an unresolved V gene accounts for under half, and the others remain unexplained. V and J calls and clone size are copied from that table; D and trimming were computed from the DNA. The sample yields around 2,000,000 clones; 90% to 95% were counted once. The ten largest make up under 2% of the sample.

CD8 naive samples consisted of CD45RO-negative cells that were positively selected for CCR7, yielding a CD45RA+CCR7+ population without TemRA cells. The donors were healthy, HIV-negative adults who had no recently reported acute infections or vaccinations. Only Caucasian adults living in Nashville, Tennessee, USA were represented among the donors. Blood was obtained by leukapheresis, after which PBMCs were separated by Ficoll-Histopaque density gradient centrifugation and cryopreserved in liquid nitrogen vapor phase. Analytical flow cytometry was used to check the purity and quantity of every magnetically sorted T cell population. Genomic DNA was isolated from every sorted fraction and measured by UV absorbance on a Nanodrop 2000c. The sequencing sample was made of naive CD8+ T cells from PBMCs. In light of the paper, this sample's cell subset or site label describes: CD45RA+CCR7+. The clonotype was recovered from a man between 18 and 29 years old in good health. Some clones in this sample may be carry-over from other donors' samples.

The CDR3 region reads CASSFDVAGGLETQYF. The nucleotide sequence reads TGTGCCAGCAGCTTCGACGTAGCGGGAGGTCTGGAGACCCAGTACTTC. This chain is built from TRBV7-9 and TRBJ2-5, with 10 bases aligning to TRBD2. In the germline V gene (reference sequence), CDR1 corresponds to SEHNR and CDR2 to FQNEAQ. Trimming removed 3 bases from V and 5 bases from J; the gene matches leave 9 bases unexplained. From its cysteine to its phenylalanine, the CDR3 spans 16 amino acids. The retained sequence is limited to the CDR3, 48 bases, with the frame set at the first base.